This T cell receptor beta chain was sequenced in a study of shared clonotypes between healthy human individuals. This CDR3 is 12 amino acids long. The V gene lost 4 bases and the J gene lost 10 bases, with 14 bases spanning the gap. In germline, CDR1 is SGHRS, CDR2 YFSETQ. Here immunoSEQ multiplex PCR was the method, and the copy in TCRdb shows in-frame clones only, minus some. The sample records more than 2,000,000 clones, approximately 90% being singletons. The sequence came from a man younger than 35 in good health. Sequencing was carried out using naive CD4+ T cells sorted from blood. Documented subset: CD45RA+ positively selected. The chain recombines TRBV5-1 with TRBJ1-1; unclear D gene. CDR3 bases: TGCGCCAGCAGCACGGAAGGGCGCACAGCTTTCTTT. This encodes CASSTEGRTAFF.